This T cell receptor beta chain was sequenced during a study of response to subunit inactivated influenza vaccine. Regarding the study as a whole: The authors offered the suggestion that each seasonal influenza vaccination recruits few new T cells.

A word on this clonotype: Its antigen is not known.

V lost 2 bases and J 5 bases, leaving 12 bases between the germline ends. In germline, CDR1 is SQVTM, CDR2 ANQGSEA. The CDR3 has 13 residues. Each CDR3 protein is one row after TCRdb ran MiXCR on the RT-PCR reads. The sample records under 950,000 distinct CDR3 sequences, around 20% being singletons. This clonotype was sampled from a man in his fifties who received an inactivated influenza vaccine. The sample here was PBMCs from blood, taken roughly 5 days after vaccination. The V and J genes are TRBV29-1 and TRBJ1-2; D not certain. The CDR3 protein is CSVERLLLYGYTF. DNA of the CDR3: TGCAGCGTTGAACGTCTGCTATTGTATGGCTACACCTTC.